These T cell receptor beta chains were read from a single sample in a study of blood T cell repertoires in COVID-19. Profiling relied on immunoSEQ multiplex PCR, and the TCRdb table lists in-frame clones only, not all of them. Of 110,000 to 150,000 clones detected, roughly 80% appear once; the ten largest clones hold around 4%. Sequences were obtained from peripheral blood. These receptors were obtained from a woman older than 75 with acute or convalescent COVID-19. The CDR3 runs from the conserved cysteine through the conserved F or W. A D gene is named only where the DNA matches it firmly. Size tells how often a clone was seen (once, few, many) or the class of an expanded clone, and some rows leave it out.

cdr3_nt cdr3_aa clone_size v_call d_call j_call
TGCGCCAGCGCGAGACAACAGGGTCATAGCACAGATACGCAGTATTTT CASARQQGHSTDTQYF - TRBV5-1 - TRBJ2-3
TGTGCCAGCAACCGAACAGGGGGCGATCCGTCGGGCCAGTACTTC CASNRTGGDPSGQYF - TRBV21-1 - TRBJ2-5
TGTGCCAGCAGCTTAGAAACTTTACAGGGGGCTTTTTACAATGAGCAGTTCTTC CASSLETLQGAFYNEQFF - TRBV7-9 TRBD1 TRBJ2-1
TGTGCCAGCAGCCCTCTACCGAACACTGAAGCTTTCTTT CASSPLPNTEAFF few TRBV7-8 - TRBJ1-1
TGTGCCAGCAGCGCGGGGGGGACAACGAACACTGAAGCTTTCTTT CASSAGGTTNTEAFF - TRBV9 - TRBJ1-1
TGTGCCAGCAGCTACTACGGACAGGGGCCGAACTATGGCTACACCTTC CASSYYGQGPNYGYTF - TRBV5-6 TRBD1 TRBJ1-2
TGCGCCAGCAGCCCTAGCGGGAGGGGAGGATACAATGAGCAGTTCTTC CASSPSGRGGYNEQFF - TRBV4-1 TRBD2 TRBJ2-1
TGCGCCAGCAGCTCCCCCGAAGGGGGAGAGACCCAGTACTTC CASSSPEGGETQYF - TRBV5-1 - TRBJ2-5
TGTGCCAGCTCACCTTCCCAGGGGGCCACAGATACGCAGTATTTT CASSPSQGATDTQYF - TRBV18 TRBD1 TRBJ2-3
TGTGCCAGCAGTTTTCATGCGGGGAGCTACGAGCAGTACTTC CASSFHAGSYEQYF few TRBV28 - TRBJ2-7
TGCGCCAGCAGCTTGGGACAGATAAGCCAAGAGACCCAGTACTTC CASSLGQISQETQYF few TRBV5-1 - TRBJ2-5
TGTGCCAGCAGTTTTCCGGGACAGTCCTACAATGAGCAGTTCTTC CASSFPGQSYNEQFF - TRBV28 TRBD1 TRBJ2-1
TGTGCCAGCTCACCACAGGGGGCCGGGGAGCTGTTTTTT CASSPQGAGELFF - TRBV18 - TRBJ2-2
TGTGCCTGGAGCCCGGGAAGGTCCAGCACAGATACGCAGTATTTT CAWSPGRSSTDTQYF - TRBV30 - TRBJ2-3
TGTGCCAGCACCCGCGGGTATTTCACAGATACGCAGTATTTT CASTRGYFTDTQYF once TRBV27 - TRBJ2-3
TGTGCCAGCAGCCAATCGTCGGGATTCGGGAGTAGCGCAGATACGCAGTATTTT CASSQSSGFGSSADTQYF - TRBV28 - TRBJ2-3
TGTGCCAGCAGCGTAGTCAACGGAGACACCGGGGAGCTGTTTTTT CASSVVNGDTGELFF - TRBV9 - TRBJ2-2
TGTGCCAGAAGGGACAGGGAGAGATACGAGCAGTACTTC CARRDRERYEQYF - TRBV2 TRBD1 TRBJ2-7
TGTGCCAGCTCACCGAGAGGAACGGATAACTATGGCTACACCTTC CASSPRGTDNYGYTF - TRBV18 - TRBJ1-2
TGTGCCAGCAGTTTTGGACAGCCCCCATACGAGCAGTACTTC CASSFGQPPYEQYF - TRBV27 - TRBJ2-7
TGTGCCAGCAGTTCCAGGGGTAACACTGAAGCTTTCTTT CASSSRGNTEAFF - TRBV12-3/TRBV12-4 - TRBJ1-1
TGTGCCAGCTCACCGGTCGCTGGGACTAGCGGTAACTACGAGCAGTACTTC CASSPVAGTSGNYEQYF - TRBV18 TRBD2 TRBJ2-7
TGTGCCAGCAGCCGTACGAGCTCCTACGAGCAGTACTTC CASSRTSSYEQYF - TRBV5-4 - TRBJ2-7
TGTGCCAGCAGTATCGGGGTCCGTCTGAATGAGCAGTTCTTC CASSIGVRLNEQFF - TRBV28 - TRBJ2-1
TGTGCCAGCAGCTACATGGACAGGACTGAAGCTTTCTTT CASSYMDRTEAFF - TRBV3-1/TRBV3-2 TRBD1 TRBJ1-1
TGTGCCAGCAGTCGACAGGGGGTTGGGGGCTACACCTTC CASSRQGVGGYTF - TRBV12-3/TRBV12-4 TRBD1 TRBJ1-2
TGTGCCAGCAGTGGTTTGGTGAGGGAAACTGAAGCTTTCTTT CASSGLVRETEAFF - TRBV2 - TRBJ1-1
TGTGCCAGCAGCTCTGGGGCAGGGTGGCGCTACACCTTC CASSSGAGWRYTF - TRBV28 - TRBJ1-2